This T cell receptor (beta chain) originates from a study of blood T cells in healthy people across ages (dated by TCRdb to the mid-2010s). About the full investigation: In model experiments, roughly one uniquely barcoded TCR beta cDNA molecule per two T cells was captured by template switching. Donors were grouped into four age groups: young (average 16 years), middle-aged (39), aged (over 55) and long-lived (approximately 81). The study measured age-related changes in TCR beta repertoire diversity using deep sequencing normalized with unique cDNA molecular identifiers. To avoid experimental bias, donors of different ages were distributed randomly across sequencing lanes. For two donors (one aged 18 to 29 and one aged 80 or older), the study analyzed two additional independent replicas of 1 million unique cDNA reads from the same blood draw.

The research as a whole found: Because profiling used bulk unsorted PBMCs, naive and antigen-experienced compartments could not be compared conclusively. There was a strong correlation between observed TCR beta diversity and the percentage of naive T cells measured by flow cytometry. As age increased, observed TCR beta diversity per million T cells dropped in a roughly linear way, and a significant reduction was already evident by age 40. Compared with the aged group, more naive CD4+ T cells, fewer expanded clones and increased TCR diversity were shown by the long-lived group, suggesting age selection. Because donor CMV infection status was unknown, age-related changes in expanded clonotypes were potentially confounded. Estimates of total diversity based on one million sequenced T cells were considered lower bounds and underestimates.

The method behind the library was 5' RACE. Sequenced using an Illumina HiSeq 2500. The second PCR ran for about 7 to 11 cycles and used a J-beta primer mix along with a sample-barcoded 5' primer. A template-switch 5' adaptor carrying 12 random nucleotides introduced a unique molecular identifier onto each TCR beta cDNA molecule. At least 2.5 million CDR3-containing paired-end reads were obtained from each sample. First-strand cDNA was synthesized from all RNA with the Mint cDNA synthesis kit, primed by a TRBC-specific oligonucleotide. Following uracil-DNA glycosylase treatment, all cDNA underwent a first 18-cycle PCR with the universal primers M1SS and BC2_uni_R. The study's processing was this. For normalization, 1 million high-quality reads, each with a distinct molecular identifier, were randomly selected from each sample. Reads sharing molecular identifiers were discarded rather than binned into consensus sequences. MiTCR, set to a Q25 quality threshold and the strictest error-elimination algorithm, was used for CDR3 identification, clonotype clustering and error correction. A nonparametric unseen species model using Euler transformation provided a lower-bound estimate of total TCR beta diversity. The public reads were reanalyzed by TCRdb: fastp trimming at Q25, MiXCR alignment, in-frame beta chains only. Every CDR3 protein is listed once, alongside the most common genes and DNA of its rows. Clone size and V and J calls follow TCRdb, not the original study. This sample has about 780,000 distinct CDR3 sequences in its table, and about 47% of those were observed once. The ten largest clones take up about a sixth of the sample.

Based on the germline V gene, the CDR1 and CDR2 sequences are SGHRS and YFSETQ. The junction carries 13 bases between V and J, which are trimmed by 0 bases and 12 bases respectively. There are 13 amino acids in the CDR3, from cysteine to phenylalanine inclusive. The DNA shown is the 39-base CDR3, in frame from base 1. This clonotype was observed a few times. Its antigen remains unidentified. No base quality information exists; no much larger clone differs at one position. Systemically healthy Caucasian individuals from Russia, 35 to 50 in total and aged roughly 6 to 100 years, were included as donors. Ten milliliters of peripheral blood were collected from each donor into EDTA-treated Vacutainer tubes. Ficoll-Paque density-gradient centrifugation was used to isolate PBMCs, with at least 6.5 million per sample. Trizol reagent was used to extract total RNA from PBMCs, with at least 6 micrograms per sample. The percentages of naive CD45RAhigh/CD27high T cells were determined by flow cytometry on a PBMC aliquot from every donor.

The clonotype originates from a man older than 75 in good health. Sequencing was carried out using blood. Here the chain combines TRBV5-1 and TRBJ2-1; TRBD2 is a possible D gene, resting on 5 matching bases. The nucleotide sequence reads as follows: TGCGCCAGCAGCTTGGGGGTCACTAGGGCGCAGTTCTTC. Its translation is CASSLGVTRAQFF.